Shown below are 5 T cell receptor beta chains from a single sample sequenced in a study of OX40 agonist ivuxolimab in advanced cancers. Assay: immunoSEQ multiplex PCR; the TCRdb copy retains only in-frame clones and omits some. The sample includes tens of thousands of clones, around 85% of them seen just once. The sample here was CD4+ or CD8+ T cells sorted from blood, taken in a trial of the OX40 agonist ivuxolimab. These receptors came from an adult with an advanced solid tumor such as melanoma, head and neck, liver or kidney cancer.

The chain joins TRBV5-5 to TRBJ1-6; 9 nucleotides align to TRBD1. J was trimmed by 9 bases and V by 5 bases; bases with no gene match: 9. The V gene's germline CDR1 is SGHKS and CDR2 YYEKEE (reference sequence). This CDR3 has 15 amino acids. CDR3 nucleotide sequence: TGTGCCAGCAGGACTGAGGGACAGGGAGCTTCACCCCTCCACTTT. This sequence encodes CASRTEGQGASPLHF.

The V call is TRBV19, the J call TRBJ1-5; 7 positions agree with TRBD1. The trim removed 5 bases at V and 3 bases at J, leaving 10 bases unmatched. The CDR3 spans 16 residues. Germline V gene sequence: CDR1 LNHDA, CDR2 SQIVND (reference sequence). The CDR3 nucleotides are TGTGCCAGTAGTCTAGGTGGGGACAGCGTCAATCAGCCCCAGCATTTT. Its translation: CASSLGGDSVNQPQHF.

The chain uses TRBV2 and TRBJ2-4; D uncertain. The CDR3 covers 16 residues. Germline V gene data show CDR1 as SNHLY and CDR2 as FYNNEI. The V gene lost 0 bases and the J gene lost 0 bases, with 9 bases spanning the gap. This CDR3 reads CASSEAIPLAKNIQYF. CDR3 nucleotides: TGTGCCAGCAGTGAAGCGATTCCCTTAGCCAAAAACATTCAGTACTTC.

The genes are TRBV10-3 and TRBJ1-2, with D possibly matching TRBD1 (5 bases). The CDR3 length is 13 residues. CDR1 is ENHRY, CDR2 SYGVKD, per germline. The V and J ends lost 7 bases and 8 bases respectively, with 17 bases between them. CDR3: CAITGTPSEGYTF. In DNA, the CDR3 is TGTGCCATCACCGGGACTCCAAGTGAGGGCTACACCTTC.

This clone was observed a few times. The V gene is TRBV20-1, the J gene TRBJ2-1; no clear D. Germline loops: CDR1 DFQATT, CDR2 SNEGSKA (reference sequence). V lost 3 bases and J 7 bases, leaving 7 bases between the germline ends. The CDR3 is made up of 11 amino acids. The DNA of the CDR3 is TGCAGTGCTAGGACCACGAATGAGCAGTTCTTC. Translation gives CSARTTNEQFF.